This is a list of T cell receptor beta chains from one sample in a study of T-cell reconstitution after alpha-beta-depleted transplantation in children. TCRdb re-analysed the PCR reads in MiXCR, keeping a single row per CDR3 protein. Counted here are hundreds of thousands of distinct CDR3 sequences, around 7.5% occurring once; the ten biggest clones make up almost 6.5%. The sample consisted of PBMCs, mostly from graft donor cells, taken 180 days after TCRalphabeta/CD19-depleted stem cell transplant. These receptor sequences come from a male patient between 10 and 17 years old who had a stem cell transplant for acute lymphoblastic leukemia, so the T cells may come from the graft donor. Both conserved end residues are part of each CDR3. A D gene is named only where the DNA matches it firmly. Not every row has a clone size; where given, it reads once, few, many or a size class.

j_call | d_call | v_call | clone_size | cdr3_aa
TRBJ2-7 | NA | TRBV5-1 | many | CASSLRSDGGFYEQYF
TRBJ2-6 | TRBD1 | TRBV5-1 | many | CASSLAGQGGNSGANVLTF
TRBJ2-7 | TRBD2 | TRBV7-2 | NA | CASSREAVRTYEQYF
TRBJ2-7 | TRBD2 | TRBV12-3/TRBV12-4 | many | CASNNRGLAGDYYEQYF
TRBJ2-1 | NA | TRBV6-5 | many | CASAPSSYNEQFF
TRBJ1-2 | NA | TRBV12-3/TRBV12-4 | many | CASSFETEVYGYTF
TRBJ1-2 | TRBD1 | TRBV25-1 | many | CASRRGTGLYGYTF
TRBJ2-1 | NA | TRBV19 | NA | CASSIRGNEQFF
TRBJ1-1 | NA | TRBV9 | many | CASSARWVNTEAFF
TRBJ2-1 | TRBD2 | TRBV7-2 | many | CASSLPRGGSYNEQFF
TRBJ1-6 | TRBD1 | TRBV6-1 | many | CASTMIGTGDSPLHF
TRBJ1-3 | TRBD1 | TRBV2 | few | CASSAPFRDSSGNTIYF
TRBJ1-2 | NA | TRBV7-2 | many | CASRPSFDRTAPDYGYTF
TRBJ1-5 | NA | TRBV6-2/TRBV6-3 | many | CASSYSGTSAYSNQPQHF
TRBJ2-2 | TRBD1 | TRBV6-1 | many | CASRDRAPGELFF
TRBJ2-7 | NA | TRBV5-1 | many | CASSLVADYEQYF
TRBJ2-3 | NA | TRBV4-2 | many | CASSQDQDTQYF
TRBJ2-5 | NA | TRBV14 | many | CASSPQGSHETQYF
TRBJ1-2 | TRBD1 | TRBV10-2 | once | CASSRTGDPNYGYTF
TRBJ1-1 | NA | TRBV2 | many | CASSEGVEAFF
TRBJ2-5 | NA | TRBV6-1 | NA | CASSARPDSFGTQYF
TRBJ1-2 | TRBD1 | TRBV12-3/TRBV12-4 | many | CASSLEGAEVYGYTF
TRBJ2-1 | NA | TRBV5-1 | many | CASSFGTYNEQFF
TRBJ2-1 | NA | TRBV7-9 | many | CASSFGSSSYNEQFF
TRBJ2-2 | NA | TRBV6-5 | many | CASRTEGYTGELFF
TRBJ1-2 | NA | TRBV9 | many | CASSVDAGRGGEDGYTF
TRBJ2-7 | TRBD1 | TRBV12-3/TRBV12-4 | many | CASSPHDRGLEQYF
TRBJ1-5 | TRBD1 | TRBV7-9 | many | CASSRGQGGNQPQHF
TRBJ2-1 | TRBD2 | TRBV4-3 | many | CASSQGGGTRISNEQFF
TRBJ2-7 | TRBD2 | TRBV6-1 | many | CASSEASSGRAGEQYF
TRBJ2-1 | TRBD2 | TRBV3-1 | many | CASSQEGLPGYNEQFF
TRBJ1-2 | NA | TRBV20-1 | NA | CSARAGVEGYTF
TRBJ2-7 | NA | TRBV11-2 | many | CASSLRGSGEQYF
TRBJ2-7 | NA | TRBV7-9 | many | CASVVSAYEQYF
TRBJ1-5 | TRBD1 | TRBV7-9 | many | CASSLSTGTGNQPQHF
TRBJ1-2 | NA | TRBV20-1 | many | CSAVQGNYGYTF
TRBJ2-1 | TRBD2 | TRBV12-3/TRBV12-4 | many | CASSSTSGNEQFF
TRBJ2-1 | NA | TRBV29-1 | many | CSASGSGGIHEQFF
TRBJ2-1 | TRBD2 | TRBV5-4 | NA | CASSLLAGLYNEQFF
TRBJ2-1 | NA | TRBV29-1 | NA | CSVERAEQFF
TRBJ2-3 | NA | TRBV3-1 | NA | CTFKYTEGSRFTDTQYF
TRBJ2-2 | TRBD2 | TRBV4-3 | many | CASSQTIRTGGNTGELFF
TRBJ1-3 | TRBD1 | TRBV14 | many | CASSHRLGQPGNTIYF
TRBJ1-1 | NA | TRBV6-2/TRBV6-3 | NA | CASSYRGPMNTEAFF
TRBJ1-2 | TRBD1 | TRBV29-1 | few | CSVGGHRDRGGGYTF
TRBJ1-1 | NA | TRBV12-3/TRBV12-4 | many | CASSSSRSTGNTEAFF
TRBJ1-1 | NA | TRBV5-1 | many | CASSLAPGTPAPEAFF
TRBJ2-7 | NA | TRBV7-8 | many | CASSSNRLSYEQYF
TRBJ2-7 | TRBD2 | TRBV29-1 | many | CSVEETSGGYYEQYF
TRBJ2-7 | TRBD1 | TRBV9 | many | CASSAPQGARGEQYF
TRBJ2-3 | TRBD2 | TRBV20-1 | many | CSASSGGRRGTQYF
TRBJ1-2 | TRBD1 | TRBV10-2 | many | CATTLEFRQGRVSYTF
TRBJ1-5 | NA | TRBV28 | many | CASSFQQGLSGNQPQHF
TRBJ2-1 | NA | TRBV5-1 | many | CASSSWALRDEQFF